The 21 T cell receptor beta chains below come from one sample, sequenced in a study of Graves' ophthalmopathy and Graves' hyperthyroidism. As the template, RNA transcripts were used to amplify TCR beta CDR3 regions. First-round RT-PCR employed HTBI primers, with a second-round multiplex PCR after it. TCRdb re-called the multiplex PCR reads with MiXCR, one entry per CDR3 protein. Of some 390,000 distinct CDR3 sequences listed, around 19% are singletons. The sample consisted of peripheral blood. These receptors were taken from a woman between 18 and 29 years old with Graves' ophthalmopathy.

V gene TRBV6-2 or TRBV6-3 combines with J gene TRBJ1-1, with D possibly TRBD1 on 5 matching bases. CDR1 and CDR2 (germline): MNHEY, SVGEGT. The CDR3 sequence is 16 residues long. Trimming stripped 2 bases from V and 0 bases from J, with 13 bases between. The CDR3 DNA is TGTGCCAGCAGTTACGGTGGGGCAAGACTGAACACTGAAGCTTTCTTT. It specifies CASSYGGARLNTEAFF.

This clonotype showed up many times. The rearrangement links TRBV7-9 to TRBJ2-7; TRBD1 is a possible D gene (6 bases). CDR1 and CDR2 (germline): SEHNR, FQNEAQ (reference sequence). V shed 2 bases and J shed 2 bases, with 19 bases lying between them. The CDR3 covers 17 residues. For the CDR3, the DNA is TGTGCCAGCAGCTTAAGGTGGGATAACAGGGCACCCTACGAGCAGTACTTC. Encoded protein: CASSLRWDNRAPYEQYF.

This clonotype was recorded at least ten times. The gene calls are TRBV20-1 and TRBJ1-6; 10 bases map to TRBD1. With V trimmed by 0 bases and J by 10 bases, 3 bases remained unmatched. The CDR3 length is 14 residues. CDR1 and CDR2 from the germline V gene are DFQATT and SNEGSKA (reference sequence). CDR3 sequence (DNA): TGCAGTGCTAGAGAGACAGGGGGCGAATCACCCCTCCACTTT. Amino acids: CSARETGGESPLHF.

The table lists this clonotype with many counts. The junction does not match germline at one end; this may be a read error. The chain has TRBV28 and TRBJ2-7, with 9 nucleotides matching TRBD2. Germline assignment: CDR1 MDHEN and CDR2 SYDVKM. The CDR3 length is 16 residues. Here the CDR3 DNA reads TGTGCCAGCAGTTTTCTTGGTAGCGGGAGCTCCTACGGGCAGTACTTC. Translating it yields CASSFLGSGSSYGQYF.

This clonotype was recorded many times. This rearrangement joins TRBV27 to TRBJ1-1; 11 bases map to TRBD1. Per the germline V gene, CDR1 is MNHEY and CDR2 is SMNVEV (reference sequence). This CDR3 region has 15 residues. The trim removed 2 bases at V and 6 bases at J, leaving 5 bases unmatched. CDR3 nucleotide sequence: TGTGCCAGCAGTTTAGGGACAGGGGGAGCCGCTGAAGCTTTCTTT. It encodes CASSLGTGGAAEAFF.

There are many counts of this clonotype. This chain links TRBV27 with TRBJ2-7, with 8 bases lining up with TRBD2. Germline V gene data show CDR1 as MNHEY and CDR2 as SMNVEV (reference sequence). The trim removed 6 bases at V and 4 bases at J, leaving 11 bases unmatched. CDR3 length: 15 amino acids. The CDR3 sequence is CASRLGGGRTYEQYF. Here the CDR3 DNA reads TGTGCCAGCAGGCTTGGAGGCGGGAGGACTTACGAGCAGTACTTC.

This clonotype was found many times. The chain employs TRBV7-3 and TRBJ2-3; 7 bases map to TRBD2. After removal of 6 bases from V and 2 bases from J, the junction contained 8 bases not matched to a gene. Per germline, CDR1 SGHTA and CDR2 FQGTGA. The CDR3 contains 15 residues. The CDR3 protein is CASRRSGAPTDTQYF. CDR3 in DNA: TGTGCCAGCAGAAGGAGCGGGGCCCCCACAGATACGCAGTATTTT.

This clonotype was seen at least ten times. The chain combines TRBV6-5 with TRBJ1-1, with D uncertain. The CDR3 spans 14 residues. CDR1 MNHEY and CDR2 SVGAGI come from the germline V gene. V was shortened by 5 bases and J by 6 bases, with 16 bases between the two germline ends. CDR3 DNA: TGTGCCAGCAGTCGATCACCTGCTGGGGCTGAAGCTTTCTTT. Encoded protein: CASSRSPAGAEAFF.

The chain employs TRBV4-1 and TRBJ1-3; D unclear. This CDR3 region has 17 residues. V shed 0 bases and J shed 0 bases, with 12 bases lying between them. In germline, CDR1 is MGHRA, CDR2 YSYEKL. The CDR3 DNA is TGCGCCAGCAGCCAAGATTTGGGAAGTCGCTCTGGAAACACCATATATTTT. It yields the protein CASSQDLGSRSGNTIYF.

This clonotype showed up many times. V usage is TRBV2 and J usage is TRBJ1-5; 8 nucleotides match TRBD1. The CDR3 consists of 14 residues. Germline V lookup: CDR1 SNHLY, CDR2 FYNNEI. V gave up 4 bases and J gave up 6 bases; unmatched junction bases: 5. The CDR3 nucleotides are TGTGCCAGCAGTGGGACAGGGAAAAGTCAGCCCCAGCATTTT. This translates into CASSGTGKSQPQHF.

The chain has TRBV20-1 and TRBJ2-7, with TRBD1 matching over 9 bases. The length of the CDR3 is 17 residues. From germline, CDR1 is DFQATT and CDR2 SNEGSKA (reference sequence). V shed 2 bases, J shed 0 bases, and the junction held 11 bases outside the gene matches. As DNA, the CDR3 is TGCAGTGCTAGACCCTGGGGACAGGGTGGGACCTCCTACGAGCAGTACTTC. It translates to CSARPWGQGGTSYEQYF.

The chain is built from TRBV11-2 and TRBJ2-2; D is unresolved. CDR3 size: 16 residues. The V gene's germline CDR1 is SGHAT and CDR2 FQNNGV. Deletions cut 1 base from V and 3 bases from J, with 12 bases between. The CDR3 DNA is TGTGCCAGCAGCTTAGCTCTCCACCGCGACACCGGGGAGCTGTTTTTT. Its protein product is CASSLALHRDTGELFF.

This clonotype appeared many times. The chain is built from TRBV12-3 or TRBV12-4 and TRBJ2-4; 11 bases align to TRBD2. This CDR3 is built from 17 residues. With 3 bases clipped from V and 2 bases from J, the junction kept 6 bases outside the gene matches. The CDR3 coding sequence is TGTGCCAGCAGTTTGCTAGCGGGAGGCCCTACCAAAAACATTCAGTACTTC. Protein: CASSLLAGGPTKNIQYF.

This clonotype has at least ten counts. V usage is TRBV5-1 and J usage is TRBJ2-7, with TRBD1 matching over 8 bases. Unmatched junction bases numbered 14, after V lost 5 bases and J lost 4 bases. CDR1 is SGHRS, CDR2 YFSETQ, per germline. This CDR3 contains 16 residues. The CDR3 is CASSSATGTGGYEQYF. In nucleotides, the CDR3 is TGCGCCAGCAGTTCCGCAACCGGGACAGGAGGTTACGAGCAGTACTTC.

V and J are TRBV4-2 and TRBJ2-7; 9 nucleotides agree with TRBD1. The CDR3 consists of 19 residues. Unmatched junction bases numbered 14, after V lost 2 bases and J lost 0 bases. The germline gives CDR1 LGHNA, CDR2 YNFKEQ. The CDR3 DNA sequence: TGTGCCAGCAGCCAAAGGGCCTTTCGGGACAGGGCCGTCTCCTACGAGCAGTACTTC. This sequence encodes CASSQRAFRDRAVSYEQYF.

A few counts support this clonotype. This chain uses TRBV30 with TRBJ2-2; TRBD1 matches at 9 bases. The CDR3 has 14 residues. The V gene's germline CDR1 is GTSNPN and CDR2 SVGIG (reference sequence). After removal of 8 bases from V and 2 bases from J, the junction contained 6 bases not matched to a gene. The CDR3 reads CAQWDRANTGELFF. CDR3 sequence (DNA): TGTGCCCAATGGGACAGGGCCAACACCGGGGAGCTGTTTTTT.

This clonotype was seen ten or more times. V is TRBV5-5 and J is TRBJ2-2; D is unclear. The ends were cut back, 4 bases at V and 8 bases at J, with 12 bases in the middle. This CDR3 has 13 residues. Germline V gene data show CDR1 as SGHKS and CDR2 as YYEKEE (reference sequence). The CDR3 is CASSPDRVGELFF. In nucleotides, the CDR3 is TGTGCCAGCAGCCCCGATCGCGTGGGGGAGCTGTTTTTT.

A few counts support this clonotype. CDR3 sequence reads: CASSSSSGTGELFF. Written as DNA, the CDR3 is TGCGCCAGCTCCTCAAGTTCAGGCACCGGGGAGCTGTTTTTT. The chain recombines TRBV5-1 with TRBJ2-2; D remains ambiguous. CDR1 SGHRS and CDR2 YFSETQ come from the germline V gene. V was clipped by 7 bases and J by 4 bases, with 14 bases between them. This CDR3 is built from 14 residues.

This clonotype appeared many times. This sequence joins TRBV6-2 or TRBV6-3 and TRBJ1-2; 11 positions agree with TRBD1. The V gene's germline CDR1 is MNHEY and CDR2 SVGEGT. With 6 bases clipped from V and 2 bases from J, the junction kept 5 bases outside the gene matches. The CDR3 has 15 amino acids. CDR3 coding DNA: TGTGCCAGCAGCTGGACAGGGGGCAGAAACTATGGCTACACCTTC. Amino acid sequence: CASSWTGGRNYGYTF.

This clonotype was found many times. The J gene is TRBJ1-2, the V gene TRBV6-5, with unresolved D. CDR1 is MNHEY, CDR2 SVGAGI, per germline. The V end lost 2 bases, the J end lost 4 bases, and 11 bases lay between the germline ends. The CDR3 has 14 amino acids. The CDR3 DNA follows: TGTGCCAGCAGTTACGATGGACTTGGCTATGGCTACACCTTC. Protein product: CASSYDGLGYGYTF.

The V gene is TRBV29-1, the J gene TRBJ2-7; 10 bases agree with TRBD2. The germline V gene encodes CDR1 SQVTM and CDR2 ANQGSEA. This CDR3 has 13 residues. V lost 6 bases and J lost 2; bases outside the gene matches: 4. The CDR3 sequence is CSVLAGATYEQYF. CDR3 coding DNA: TGCAGCGTCCTAGCGGGAGCCACCTACGAGCAGTACTTC.